Below are 22 T cell receptor beta chains sequenced from a single sample in a study of T cell repertoires in cytomegalovirus infection. Via MiXCR, TCRdb re-called the reads, giving one row per CDR3 protein. The sample includes hundreds of thousands of distinct CDR3 sequences, roughly 15% of them seen just once. The source material was PBMCs. The receptors come from a human donor in good health (CMV status not recorded). Some clones in this sample may be carry-over from other donors' samples.

This clonotype is a singleton in its sample. The chain links TRBV10-3 to TRBJ2-7; D could derive from TRBD1 or TRBD2 (5 bases each). Looked up from germline, CDR1 is ENHRY and CDR2 is SYGVKD. Trimming stripped 0 bases from V and 6 bases from J, with 9 bases between. The CDR3 sequence is 13 residues long. For the CDR3, the DNA is TGTGCCATCAGTGAGTCTGGGGGATCCGAGCAGTACTTC. Its protein is CAISESGGSEQYF.

This clonotype was picked up a small number of times. This sequence joins TRBV19 and TRBJ1-5; 11 bases align to TRBD1. CDR1 LNHDA and CDR2 SQIVND come from the germline V gene (reference sequence). This CDR3 spans 18 amino acids. With 7 bases clipped from V and 2 bases from J, the junction kept 13 bases outside the gene matches. Here the CDR3 DNA reads TGTGCCAGTAAACCGGGACAGGGGGTTTATCTCGGCAATCAGCCCCAGCATTTT. Encoded protein: CASKPGQGVYLGNQPQHF.

Ten or more counts support this clonotype. The genes are TRBV7-2 and TRBJ1-3; D not resolved. CDR3 length: 12 residues. V was cut by 5 bases and J by 3 bases, with 5 bases left in between. Germline V gives CDR1 SGHTA, CDR2 FQGNSA. DNA of the CDR3: TGTGCCAGCAGCACCAGTGGAAACACCATATATTTT. Its translation: CASSTSGNTIYF. The variable domain in full, with the rest retrieved from reference TRBV7-2 and TRBJ1-3, is GAGVSQSPSNKVTEKGKDVELRCDPISGHTALYWYRQSLGQGLEFLIYFQGNSAPDKSGLPSDRFSAERTGGSVSTLTIQRTQQEDSAVYLCASSTSGNTIYFGEGSWLTVV.

This chain uses TRBV6-5 with TRBJ2-1; perhaps D is TRBD1 or TRBD2 (5 bases each). V dropped 4 bases and J dropped 5 bases, with 18 bases sitting between them. The CDR3 is 16 residues long. Germline CDR1 reads MNHEY; CDR2 reads SVGAGI. As DNA, the CDR3 is TGTGCCAGCAGTTCCCTCCTTGGGGGTTCCCACAATGAGCAGTTCTTC. The encoded protein is CASSSLLGGSHNEQFF.

V is TRBV4-1 and J is TRBJ1-1; D unclear. CDR3 size: 15 residues. V was shortened by 4 bases and J by 7 bases, with 19 bases between the two germline ends. The germline V gene encodes CDR1 MGHRA and CDR2 YSYEKL. The CDR3 DNA reads TGCGCCAGCAGCCCCATGGGAGGCTCCCATGATGAAGCTTTCTTT. Its protein product is CASSPMGGSHDEAFF.

The chain joins TRBV2 to TRBJ1-1, with 9 bases that match TRBD1. J was trimmed by 0 bases and V by 7 bases; bases with no gene match: 9. This CDR3 region has 16 residues. CDR1 and CDR2 (germline): SNHLY, FYNNEI. The CDR3, as DNA: TGTGCCAGCAATCCTTCGGGGACAGGGCTGAACACTGAAGCTTTCTTT. This sequence encodes CASNPSGTGLNTEAFF.

This clonotype was recorded a few times. The gene calls are TRBV19 and TRBJ2-5; possible D gene TRBD2, 7 bases. This CDR3 has 13 amino acids. Germline CDR1 and CDR2: LNHDA and SQIVND (reference sequence). V lost 6 bases to trimming and J lost 7 bases, with 15 bases between them. This chain's CDR3 is CASREGGLGTQYF. The CDR3 nucleotides are TGTGCCAGTAGAGAGGGGGGGCTGGGGACCCAGTACTTC.

This clonotype occurred many times. V usage is TRBV7-2 and J usage is TRBJ1-1; D is undetermined. Trimming stripped 3 bases from V and 1 base from J, with 9 bases between. CDR1 and CDR2 (germline): SGHTA, FQGNSA. This CDR3 contains 14 residues. CDR3 sequence: CASSFQRGNTEAFF. CDR3 bases: TGTGCCAGCAGCTTTCAGCGGGGGAACACTGAAGCTTTCTTT.

The chain carries TRBV2 and TRBJ1-6; D gene ambiguous. This CDR3 has 15 amino acids. V lost 8 bases and J lost 0, with 11 bases in between. The germline V gene encodes CDR1 SNHLY and CDR2 FYNNEI. CDR3 sequence (DNA): TGTGCCAGCGGTCGTAGCTTCTCCTATAATTCACCCCTCCACTTT. It yields the protein CASGRSFSYNSPLHF. Together with reference TRBV2 and TRBJ1-6, the CDR3 gives the full variable domain: EPEVTQTPSHQVTQMGQEVILRCVPISNHLYFYWYRQILGQKVEFLVSFYNNEISEKSEIFDDQFSVERPDGSNFTLKIRSTKLEDSAMYFCASGRSFSYNSPLHFGNGTRLTVT.

This clonotype was seen a handful of times. The V and J genes are TRBV20-1 and TRBJ2-1; TRBD1 or TRBD2 may be the D gene (5 bases each). The CDR3 extends over 13 amino acids. Between the trimmed V and J ends, which lost 4 bases and 6 bases, there was a span of 13 bases. Germline-derived CDR1 and CDR2 are DFQATT and SNEGSKA (reference sequence). The CDR3 region has the DNA TGCAGTGCTAACCGGGACCCCGGCAATGAGCAGTTCTTC. It translates to CSANRDPGNEQFF.

This clonotype was counted a few times. This sequence joins TRBV29-1 and TRBJ1-1; D unresolved. The germline CDR1 and CDR2 sequences are SQVTM and ANQGSEA. Trimming took 2 bases from V and 1 from J, leaving 5 bases between them. This CDR3 contains 12 residues. CDR3 in amino acids: CSVERANTEAFF. CDR3 bases: TGCAGCGTTGAAAGAGCGAACACTGAAGCTTTCTTT.

The rearrangement links TRBV9 to TRBJ1-2, with D unclear. The germline V gene encodes CDR1 SGDLS and CDR2 YYNGEE. Trimming took 0 bases from V and 3 from J, leaving 12 bases between them. CDR3 length equals 15 residues. The CDR3: CASSVGIGPYYGYTF. The DNA for the CDR3 is TGTGCCAGCAGCGTAGGAATAGGCCCGTACTATGGCTACACCTTC. The complete variable domain, with remaining parts taken from reference TRBV9 and TRBJ1-2, reads DSGVTQTPKHLITATGQRVTLRCSPRSGDLSVYWYQQSLDQGLQFLIQYYNGEERAKGNILERFSAQQFPDLHSELNLSSLELGDSALYFCASSVGIGPYYGYTFGSGTRLTVV.

This clonotype was picked up many times. The chain is built from TRBV7-2 and TRBJ1-1; a possible D gene is TRBD1 (5 bases). This CDR3 comprises 17 residues. The ends were cut back, 5 bases at V and 12 bases at J, with 31 bases in the middle. Germline V lookup: CDR1 SGHTA, CDR2 FQGNSA. CDR3 in amino acids: CASSPGIVRIGALSTFF. The CDR3 DNA sequence: TGTGCCAGCAGCCCAGGGATCGTCCGGATAGGGGCCTTAAGTACTTTCTTT.

This clonotype has just a few counts. For the CDR3, the DNA is TGCAGTGCTAGAGGATTAGCGGGGGGCCCGAGTTTTAGCTTGGAGACCCAGTACTTC. Its protein is CSARGLAGGPSFSLETQYF. This sequence joins TRBV20-1 and TRBJ2-5; 10 bases match TRBD2. Unmatched junction bases numbered 19, after V lost 1 base and J lost 5 bases. In germline, CDR1 is DFQATT, CDR2 SNEGSKA (reference sequence). The CDR3 loop spans 19 amino acids.

This clonotype was counted only a few times. V is TRBV5-5 and J is TRBJ2-6; D is unclear. Germline V gene sequence: CDR1 SGHKS, CDR2 YYEKEE (reference sequence). This CDR3 contains 15 residues. V was trimmed by 3 bases and J by 0 bases, leaving 7 bases between them. CDR3 region: CASSSSVSGANVLTF. CDR3 coding DNA: TGTGCCAGCAGCTCGTCGGTCTCTGGGGCCAACGTCCTGACTTTC. Full variable domain (outside the CDR3, taken from reference TRBV5-5 and TRBJ2-6): DAGVTQSPTHLIKTRGQQVTLRCSPISGHKSVSWYQQVLGQGPQFIFQYYEKEERGRGNFPDRFSARQFPNYSSELNVNALLLGDSALYLCASSSSVSGANVLTFGAGSRLTVL.

This clonotype came up many times. The rearrangement joins TRBV7-6 to TRBJ2-1; TRBD2 matches at 9 bases. V was pared by 1 base and J by 0 bases, with 7 bases of the junction left unmatched. From germline, CDR1 is SGHVS and CDR2 FNYEAQ. The CDR3 extends over 18 amino acids. The CDR3 region is CASSLVPSGVSSYNEQFF. CDR3 DNA sequence: TGTGCCAGCAGCTTAGTCCCTAGCGGGGTCAGCTCCTACAATGAGCAGTTCTTC.

In its sample, this clonotype was seen a few times. The chain combines TRBV19 with TRBJ2-1; either TRBD1 or TRBD2 may supply D (5 bases each). V was pared by 9 bases and J by 4 bases, with 16 bases between. This CDR3 spans 14 amino acids. The germline CDR1 and CDR2 sequences are LNHDA and SQIVND (reference sequence). Here the CDR3 reads CASQNTGRYNEQFF. The CDR3 nucleotides are TGTGCCAGCCAGAACACGGGACGGTACAATGAGCAGTTCTTC.

The chain has TRBV6-5 and TRBJ1-4; possibly TRBD1 for D (5 bases). The CDR3 runs to 15 residues. The V and J ends lost 5 bases and 2 bases respectively, with 12 bases between them. Per germline, CDR1 MNHEY and CDR2 SVGAGI. CDR3 nucleotides: TGTGCCAGCAGTAGACAGCGGGGCACTAATGAAAAACTGTTTTTT. It specifies CASSRQRGTNEKLFF.

V is TRBV4-1 and J is TRBJ1-2, with TRBD1 identical over 7 bases. The V and J ends lost 2 bases and 3 bases, in that order; junction bases with no gene match: 6. The germline gives CDR1 MGHRA, CDR2 YSYEKL. CDR3 size: 15 residues. CDR3 bases: TGCGCCAGCAGCCAATCCCCCGGGACAGACTATGGCTACACCTTC. It translates to CASSQSPGTDYGYTF.

This clonotype has more than one count but fewer than ten. The chain has TRBV4-2 and TRBJ1-3, with D perhaps TRBD1 (5 bases). The germline gives CDR1 LGHNA, CDR2 YNFKEQ. The CDR3 has 20 amino acids. V lost 0 bases to trimming and J lost 4 bases, with 25 bases between them. The CDR3 DNA is TGTGCCAGCAGCCAAGAGGTGTACAAGGGGCCCTTCAGCGCGGGAAACACCATATATTTT. Translated: CASSQEVYKGPFSAGNTIYF.

The rearrangement links TRBV4-3 to TRBJ2-5, with D hard to call. This CDR3 is 14 amino acids long. The germline V gene has CDR1 LGHNA and CDR2 YSLEER. V dropped 1 base and J dropped 4 bases, with 10 bases sitting between them. The CDR3 loop reads CASSQVGVGETQYF. Written as DNA, the CDR3 is TGCGCCAGCAGCCAAGTTGGAGTAGGAGAGACCCAGTACTTC.

This chain connects TRBV2 to TRBJ1-3; D unclear. There are 15 residues in the CDR3. Germline V gene data show CDR1 as SNHLY and CDR2 as FYNNEI. Between the trimmed V and J ends, which lost 3 bases and 1 base, there was a span of 10 bases. The CDR3 DNA reads TGTGCCAGCAGTGATCGTCCGATATCTGGAAACACCATATATTTT. This codes for CASSDRPISGNTIYF. The whole variable domain, remainder taken from reference TRBV2 and TRBJ1-3, is EPEVTQTPSHQVTQMGQEVILRCVPISNHLYFYWYRQILGQKVEFLVSFYNNEISEKSEIFDDQFSVERPDGSNFTLKIRSTKLEDSAMYFCASSDRPISGNTIYFGEGSWLTVV.